The T cell receptor (beta chain) described here comes from a study of identical twins. About this clonotype: Its antigen is unidentified.

Findings of the study overall: While abundant cord blood beta clonotypes carried fewer insertions, memory repertoires showed no such pattern. The study based its conclusions on cross-sectional statistical analysis and did not follow the same donors. Researchers caution that invariant MAIT and iNKT cells could partly confound zero-insertion analyses. Monozygotic twin pairs showed more out-of-frame TCR alpha sharing than models estimated.

A single record per CDR3 protein comes from TCRdb applying MiXCR to the 5' RACE reads. The data show hundreds of thousands of distinct CDR3 sequences, around 7% seen once. The same specimen was also included in a second study, on yellow fever vaccine responses in identical twins.

The specimen sequenced was memory (CD45RO+) T cells sorted from blood. The source of this sequence is a woman under 30 in good health.

The CDR3, as DNA: TGTGCCAGCAGCCAAGTGGGTCAGAACAATGAGCAGTTCTTC. It codes for CASSQVGQNNEQFF. This chain connects TRBV3-1 to TRBJ2-1; no clear D. CDR1 LGHDT and CDR2 YNNKEL come from the germline V gene (reference sequence). The CDR3 has 14 amino acids. V lost 1 base to trimming and J lost 5 bases, with 9 bases between them.